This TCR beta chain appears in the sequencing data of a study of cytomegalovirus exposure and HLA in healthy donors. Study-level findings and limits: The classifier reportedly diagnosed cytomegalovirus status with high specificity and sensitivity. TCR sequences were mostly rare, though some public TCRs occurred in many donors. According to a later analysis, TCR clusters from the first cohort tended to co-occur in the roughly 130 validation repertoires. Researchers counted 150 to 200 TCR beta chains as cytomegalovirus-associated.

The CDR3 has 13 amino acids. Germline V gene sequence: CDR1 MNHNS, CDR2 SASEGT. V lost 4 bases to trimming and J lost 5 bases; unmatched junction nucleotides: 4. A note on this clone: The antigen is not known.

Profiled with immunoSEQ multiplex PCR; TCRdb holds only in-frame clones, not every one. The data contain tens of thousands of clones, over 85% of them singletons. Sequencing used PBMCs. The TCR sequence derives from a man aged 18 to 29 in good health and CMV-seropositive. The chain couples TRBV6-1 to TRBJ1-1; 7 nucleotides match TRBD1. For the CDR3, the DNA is TGTGCCAGCAGTGGACAGGGTTGGACTGAAGCTTTCTTT. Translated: CASSGQGWTEAFF.